One sample yielded the 11 T cell receptor beta chains listed below, sequenced in a study of shared clonotypes between healthy human individuals. Naive CD8 cells comprised CD45RO-negative, CCR7-positively selected cells, excluding terminally differentiated effector memory CD45RA+ cells. Method: immunoSEQ multiplex PCR; TCRdb's copy keeps in-frame clones and lacks some. The table records roughly 890,000 clones, around 93% of them present only once. The specimen was naive CD8+ T cells sorted from blood. Every receptor here comes from a man between 25 and 39 years old in good health.

The chain has TRBV28 and TRBJ2-1, with D perhaps matching TRBD2 (5 bases). The CDR3 extends over 18 amino acids. Trimming took 5 bases from V and 0 from J, leaving 20 bases between them. Germline V gene lookup returns CDR1 MDHEN and CDR2 SYDVKM. The DNA for the CDR3 is TGTGCCAGCAGTCAGGCGTACCGAGGACTCTACTCCTACAATGAGCAGTTCTTC. Its protein is CASSQAYRGLYSYNEQFF.

The gene calls are TRBV20-1 and TRBJ2-2; the D gene is possibly TRBD2 (6 bases). This CDR3 has 10 amino acids. Trimming took off 6 bases at V and 7 bases at J, with 6 bases between the two ends. Germline V gene data show CDR1 as DFQATT and CDR2 as SNEGSKA (reference sequence). Here the CDR3 DNA reads TGCAGTGCCGGGAGCGGGGAGCTGTTTTTT. Protein: CSAGSGELFF.

Turning to this clone: In the same sample, other DNA sequences code for this CDR3. The chain links TRBV11-2 to TRBJ2-7; 8 nucleotides agree with TRBD2. The CDR3 sequence is 15 residues long. Germline CDR1 SGHAT, CDR2 FQNNGV. The V gene end was trimmed by 0 bases and the J gene end by 2 bases; junction bases not matched to a gene: 3. The CDR3 loop is CASSLEAGAPYEQYF. CDR3 DNA sequence: TGTGCCAGCAGCTTAGAAGCGGGGGCGCCCTACGAGCAGTACTTC.

This clone was counted only a few times. The genes are TRBV2 and TRBJ2-1; D uncertain. V lost 10 bases and J lost 6, with 16 bases in between. Germline V CDR1 and CDR2: SNHLY, FYNNEI. The CDR3 has 13 residues. The CDR3 DNA follows: TGTGCCACCCCACAAGGGCAGAGCAATGAGCAGTTCTTC. It translates to CATPQGQSNEQFF.

V usage is TRBV14 and J usage is TRBJ2-3; D gene unclear. The germline V and J ends were trimmed by 0 bases and 2 bases, with 9 bases remaining between them. CDR3 length: 15 amino acids. Germline V gene sequence: CDR1 SGHDN, CDR2 FVKESK. As DNA, the CDR3 is TGTGCCAGCAGCCAAGATATGTTCGCCACAGATACGCAGTATTTT. Protein sequence: CASSQDMFATDTQYF.

CDR3 protein: CAISESASTSYEQYF. The CDR3 nucleotides read TGTGCCATCAGTGAGTCGGCATCTACCTCCTACGAGCAGTACTTC. This chain joins TRBV10-3 and TRBJ2-7; the D is unclear. CDR3 length equals 15 residues. Germline assignment: CDR1 ENHRY and CDR2 SYGVKD. Trimming took 0 bases from V and 0 from J, leaving 9 bases between them.

J is TRBJ1-1 and V is TRBV6-5; D may be TRBD1 (5 bases). Germline V gene data show CDR1 as MNHEY and CDR2 as SVGAGI. The CDR3 extends over 13 amino acids. The ends were cut back, 6 bases at V and 1 base at J, with 9 bases in the middle. CDR3 sequence (DNA): TGTGCCAGCAGCCGGGACTGGAACACTGAAGCTTTCTTT. Protein sequence: CASSRDWNTEAFF.

This chain joins TRBV30 and TRBJ1-1, with D possibly being TRBD1 (6 bases). The CDR3 spans 13 residues. The V end was cut by 5 bases, the J end by 0 bases, with 10 bases between. Germline-derived CDR1 and CDR2 are GTSNPN and SVGIG (reference sequence). CDR3 nucleotides: TGTGCCTGGGAGACAGGTATGAACACTGAAGCTTTCTTT. Protein product: CAWETGMNTEAFF. Full variable domain (remainder filled in from reference TRBV30 and TRBJ1-1): SQTIHQWPATLVQPVGSPLSLECTVEGTSNPNLYWYRQAAGRGLQLLFYSVGIGQISSEVPQNLSASRPQDRQFILSSKKLLLSDSGFYLCAWETGMNTEAFFGQGTRLTVV.

The chain recombines TRBV4-1 with TRBJ2-1; D is ambiguous. This CDR3 region has 13 residues. V gave up 3 bases and J gave up 7 bases, with 10 bases separating them. Germline assignment: CDR1 MGHRA and CDR2 YSYEKL. The CDR3 loop reads CASSHQLLNEQFF. Written as DNA, the CDR3 is TGCGCCAGCAGCCACCAACTACTGAATGAGCAGTTCTTC.

Comment on this clone: Other nucleotide sequences from this sample produce the same CDR3. CDR3 region: CASSLEGGTDTQYF. The DNA for the CDR3 is TGTGCCAGCAGCTTAGAGGGGGGTACAGATACGCAGTATTTT. The chain combines TRBV11-2 with TRBJ2-3; possibly TRBD2 for D (6 bases). Germline V lookup: CDR1 SGHAT, CDR2 FQNNGV. Trimming took off 0 bases at V and 3 bases at J, with 7 bases between the two ends. The CDR3 is 14 residues long.

V gene TRBV7-9 combines with J gene TRBJ2-5, with D tentatively TRBD2 (7 bases). Trimming pared 5 bases from V and 3 bases from J, leaving 16 bases between. The CDR3 runs 15 residues. Germline V lookup: CDR1 SEHNR, CDR2 FQNEAQ (reference sequence). The CDR3 DNA sequence: TGTGCCAGCAGCCCGCTCGGGGGGACAAAAGAGACCCAGTACTTC. It translates to CASSPLGGTKETQYF.